This is a list of T cell receptor beta chains from one sample in a study of blood T cell repertoires in COVID-19. Sequenced by immunoSEQ multiplex PCR; TCRdb stores in-frame clones only, minus some. Of about 120,000 clones in the sample, over 85% were seen once. The specimen was peripheral blood. Source of these receptors: a man between 60 and 70 years old with COVID-19, enrolled during active disease. The CDR3 runs from the conserved cysteine through the conserved F or W. The order of the fields is CDR3 length, V gene, J gene, clone size, D gene, CDR3 DNA, CDR3 protein. D genes are given only for firm matches. Part of the rows lack a size; the others show once, few, many or a class for expanded clones.

length: 14; V: TRBV5-6; J: TRBJ2-7; size: NA; D: TRBD2; DNA: TGTGCCAGCAGCTTGATTCAGGGAGGGCGGGAGCAGTACTTC; CDR3: CASSLIQGGREQYF
length: 13; V: TRBV7-3; J: TRBJ1-3; size: NA; D: NA; DNA: TGTGCCAGCAGCGGGCAGGCCGGGGACACCATATATTTT; CDR3: CASSGQAGDTIYF
length: 14; V: TRBV9; J: TRBJ1-5; size: NA; D: NA; DNA: TGTGCCAGCAGCGTAGATGTAGGCAATCAGCCCCAGCATTTT; CDR3: CASSVDVGNQPQHF
length: 13; V: TRBV5-4; J: TRBJ2-7; size: NA; D: NA; DNA: TGTGCCAGCAGCTTGGACGGGGAGTACGAGCAGTACTTC; CDR3: CASSLDGEYEQYF
length: 14; V: TRBV11-2; J: TRBJ2-7; size: NA; D: TRBD2; DNA: TGTGCCAGCAGCCTGGGACTAGCCGGGTACGAGCAGTACTTC; CDR3: CASSLGLAGYEQYF
length: 13; V: TRBV7-3; J: TRBJ2-7; size: few; D: NA; DNA: TGTGCCAGCAGCTTCACATCCACCAGCGAGCAGTACTTC; CDR3: CASSFTSTSEQYF
length: 14; V: TRBV2; J: TRBJ1-2; size: NA; D: NA; DNA: TGTGCCAGCAGCTTTTCCGACAGCCACTATGGCTACACCTTC; CDR3: CASSFSDSHYGYTF
length: 17; V: TRBV4-1; J: TRBJ2-1; size: NA; D: NA; DNA: TGCGCCAGCAGCCAAGAAGGAATTAGCCGACCCTACAATGAGCAGTTCTTC; CDR3: CASSQEGISRPYNEQFF
length: 11; V: TRBV11-3; J: TRBJ2-5; size: NA; D: NA; DNA: TGTGCCAGCAGCCTACAGGAGACCCAGTACTTC; CDR3: CASSLQETQYF
length: 21; V: TRBV9; J: TRBJ2-3; size: NA; D: TRBD2; DNA: TGTGCCAGCAGCTCTAGGTTGACATTCCCCTTACTAGCGGATAGCACAGATACGCAGTATTTT; CDR3: CASSSRLTFPLLADSTDTQYF
length: 15; V: TRBV19; J: TRBJ1-1; size: NA; D: NA; DNA: TGTGCCAGTTTAATAAGGGGTTCCATGAACACTGAAGCTTTCTTT; CDR3: CASLIRGSMNTEAFF
length: 15; V: TRBV6-1; J: TRBJ2-7; size: NA; D: TRBD2; DNA: TGTGCCAGCAGTGAAGGTTCGGGAGGCTACTGGGAGCAGTACTTC; CDR3: CASSEGSGGYWEQYF
length: 12; V: TRBV7-3; J: TRBJ1-1; size: few; D: NA; DNA: TGTGCCAGCAGCCCCTGGAACACTGAAGCTTTCTTT; CDR3: CASSPWNTEAFF
length: 17; V: TRBV23-1; J: TRBJ2-7; size: NA; D: NA; DNA: TGCGCCAGCAGTCAATCCAGGCGCCCAGGGCCCTCCTACGAGCAGTACTTC; CDR3: CASSQSRRPGPSYEQYF
length: 12; V: TRBV12-2; J: TRBJ1-1; size: NA; D: NA; DNA: TGTGCAAGTCGCTTGGGACAGGGTGAAGCTTTCTTT; CDR3: CASRLGQGEAFF
length: 14; V: TRBV10-2; J: TRBJ1-2; size: NA; D: TRBD1; DNA: TGCGCCACCAGGGGGGCGGGGGGCGCCTATGGCTACACCTTC; CDR3: CATRGAGGAYGYTF
length: 16; V: TRBV5-4; J: TRBJ1-2; size: NA; D: NA; DNA: TGTGCCAGCAGCTACGCCGCGGGATTATCGGACTATGGCTACACCTTC; CDR3: CASSYAAGLSDYGYTF
length: 14; V: TRBV19; J: TRBJ1-5; size: NA; D: NA; DNA: TGTGCCAGCAGGGACACATATAGCAATCAGCCCCAGCATTTT; CDR3: CASRDTYSNQPQHF
length: 12; V: TRBV6-5; J: TRBJ1-5; size: NA; D: NA; DNA: TGTGCCAGCAAAACAGCTTTATCGCCCCAGCATTTT; CDR3: CASKTALSPQHF
length: 15; V: TRBV19; J: TRBJ1-5; size: NA; D: TRBD1; DNA: TGTGCCAGTAGACCTACAGGGGGCGTCTTGCAGCCCCAGCATTTT; CDR3: CASRPTGGVLQPQHF
length: 15; V: TRBV10-2; J: TRBJ1-1; size: NA; D: TRBD1; DNA: TGCGCCAGCAGTGATGGGAGACAGGGAAACACTGAAGCTTTCTTT; CDR3: CASSDGRQGNTEAFF
length: 13; V: TRBV6-2/TRBV6-3; J: TRBJ1-2; size: NA; D: TRBD1; DNA: TGTGCCAGCAGTGATACAGGGGGGAATGGCTACACCTTC; CDR3: CASSDTGGNGYTF
length: 14; V: TRBV10-2; J: TRBJ2-7; size: NA; D: NA; DNA: TGCGCCAGCAGTGTAGGTCCTAGTCCCTACGAGCAGTACTTC; CDR3: CASSVGPSPYEQYF
length: 16; V: TRBV4-1; J: TRBJ1-4; size: NA; D: NA; DNA: TGCGCCAGCAGCCGATTCCCGGGACAAAGAAATGAAAAACTGTTTTTT; CDR3: CASSRFPGQRNEKLFF
length: 14; V: TRBV9; J: TRBJ1-1; size: NA; D: NA; DNA: TGTGCCAGCAGCTCCTCAACCGGGGGGTTTGAAGCTTTCTTT; CDR3: CASSSSTGGFEAFF
length: 16; V: TRBV10-1; J: TRBJ2-5; size: NA; D: NA; DNA: TGCGCCAGCAGTGAGTCCGGAACGGAGGGGTTTGAGACCCAGTACTTC; CDR3: CASSESGTEGFETQYF
length: 18; V: TRBV4-1; J: TRBJ2-7; size: NA; D: TRBD2; DNA: TGCGCCAGCAGCCCCTCCCTCTTTCGCGGGAGGCACTCCTACGAGCAGTACTTC; CDR3: CASSPSLFRGRHSYEQYF
length: 15; V: TRBV6-2/TRBV6-3; J: TRBJ2-7; size: few; D: NA; DNA: TGTGCCAGCAGTGCCCCAGGGGCTTTTACCTACGAGCAGTACTTC; CDR3: CASSAPGAFTYEQYF
length: 16; V: TRBV7-9; J: TRBJ1-5; size: NA; D: TRBD1; DNA: TGTGCCAGCAGCTTAGGGGCCAGGGACAGGGGGAAGCCCCAGCATTTT; CDR3: CASSLGARDRGKPQHF
length: 14; V: TRBV5-1; J: TRBJ1-1; size: NA; D: NA; DNA: TGCGCCAGCAGCTTGTCGGTTTCAGGGCGATATGCTTTCTTT; CDR3: CASSLSVSGRYAFF
length: 14; V: TRBV18; J: TRBJ2-7; size: NA; D: TRBD2; DNA: TGTGCCAGCTTCTCAGCAGCGGGAGCCTACGAGCAGTACTTC; CDR3: CASFSAAGAYEQYF
length: 15; V: TRBV4-1; J: TRBJ1-2; size: NA; D: NA; DNA: TGCGCCAGCAGCCAAGAAGGGCAGGGATCACTCGGCTACACCTTC; CDR3: CASSQEGQGSLGYTF
length: 16; V: TRBV5-1; J: TRBJ1-4; size: NA; D: NA; DNA: TGCGCCAGCAGCTTGGAAGGTTCGGGGGATGGTGAAAAACTGTTTTTT; CDR3: CASSLEGSGDGEKLFF
length: 14; V: TRBV30; J: TRBJ1-2; size: NA; D: NA; DNA: TGTGCCTGGAGTGTACTCGAGGGGGTGAGGGGCTACACCTTC; CDR3: CAWSVLEGVRGYTF
length: 14; V: TRBV11-2; J: TRBJ1-1; size: once; D: TRBD1; DNA: TGTGCCAGCAGTTCGACAGGGGGCCCCACTGAAGCTTTCTTT; CDR3: CASSSTGGPTEAFF
length: 17; V: TRBV7-2; J: TRBJ2-7; size: NA; D: TRBD2; DNA: TGTGCCAGCAGCTCTCCAGGACTAGCGGGACTCCCCCGCGGGCAGTACTTC; CDR3: CASSSPGLAGLPRGQYF
length: 15; V: TRBV6-5; J: TRBJ2-3; size: NA; D: TRBD2; DNA: TGTGCCAGCACTTCGACTAGCGGGATCACAGATACGCAGTATTTT; CDR3: CASTSTSGITDTQYF
length: 11; V: TRBV6-5; J: TRBJ1-6; size: NA; D: NA; DNA: TGTGCCTGCGGGGATACATCACCCCTCCACTTT; CDR3: CACGDTSPLHF
length: 15; V: TRBV28; J: TRBJ1-1; size: once; D: TRBD1; DNA: TGTGCCAGCAGTTGGGACAGGGGGATGAACACTGAAGCTTTCTTT; CDR3: CASSWDRGMNTEAFF
length: 16; V: TRBV9; J: TRBJ2-7; size: NA; D: NA; DNA: TGTGCCAGCAGTCCTTGGTACTCGGGAGAATCTGCCGAGCAGTACTTC; CDR3: CASSPWYSGESAEQYF
length: 14; V: TRBV7-3; J: TRBJ2-3; size: NA; D: TRBD2; DNA: TGTGCCAGCAGCCTTAGCGGGAGCCCAGATACGCAGTATTTT; CDR3: CASSLSGSPDTQYF
length: 16; V: TRBV11-3; J: TRBJ2-3; size: NA; D: TRBD2; DNA: TGTGCCAGCAGCTTAAGCGGGGTGAAAGAGGCAGATACGCAGTATTTT; CDR3: CASSLSGVKEADTQYF
length: 16; V: TRBV4-1; J: TRBJ2-7; size: once; D: NA; DNA: TGCGCCAGCAGCCAAGCACGGGTGGCAGCCCCCGACGAGCAGTACTTC; CDR3: CASSQARVAAPDEQYF